A selection of T cell receptor beta chains follows, all from one sample in a study of shared clonotypes between healthy human individuals. Libraries were prepared by immunoSEQ multiplex PCR; TCRdb keeps only in-frame clonotypes and omits some of them. The table lists roughly 2 million clones, under 97% of them singletons, with 0.1% to 0.15% in the top ten. Specimen: naive CD4+ T cells sorted from blood. The receptors come from a young man in good health. Both conserved end residues are part of each CDR3.

V: TRBV19; J: TRBJ1-1; CDR3: CASSDLLATGTKNTEAFF
V: TRBV5-1; J: TRBJ2-3; CDR3: CASTNRPGDSIDTQYF
V: TRBV5-1; J: TRBJ1-4; CDR3: CASSLAGRNEKLFF
V: TRBV5-1; J: TRBJ2-3; CDR3: CASNFAGASTDTQYF
V: TRBV28; J: TRBJ1-5; CDR3: CASSGGQISNQPQHF
V: TRBV6-6; J: TRBJ2-2; CDR3: CASTSPSTNTGELFF
V: TRBV18; J: TRBJ2-7; CDR3: CASSQLSGSGIGEQYF
V: TRBV6-7; J: TRBJ1-3; CDR3: CASSSWGHLSGNTIYF
V: TRBV2; J: TRBJ2-7; CDR3: CASRQGTYEQYF
V: TRBV6-5; J: TRBJ2-5; CDR3: CASSYSKLTAQETQYF
V: TRBV6-5; J: TRBJ1-6; CDR3: CASSLRQGGNSPLHF
V: TRBV7-2; J: TRBJ2-7; CDR3: CASILIPGTGGNEQYF
V: TRBV5-4; J: TRBJ1-1; CDR3: CASSYGTGKTEAFF
V: TRBV11-1; J: TRBJ2-2; CDR3: CASSPDRVGGELFF
V: TRBV18; J: TRBJ2-2; CDR3: CASSENRGELFF
V: TRBV6-5; J: TRBJ2-7; CDR3: CASSYTLDRVGEQYF
V: TRBV7-9; J: TRBJ1-3; CDR3: CASSPKGGPEGNTIYF
V: TRBV30; J: TRBJ1-6; CDR3: CAYQGAAGRDSPLHF
V: TRBV4-3; J: TRBJ2-1; CDR3: CASSQEAAGQYNEQFF
V: TRBV10-3; J: TRBJ2-3; CDR3: CAISAVRDTQYF
V: TRBV6-6; J: TRBJ2-7; CDR3: CASSAGPSYEQYF
V: TRBV19; J: TRBJ1-5; CDR3: CASSIPRGAIHQPQHF
V: TRBV5-6; J: TRBJ1-4; CDR3: CASSLNEKLFF
V: TRBV10-3; J: TRBJ2-5; CDR3: CAISDQGGETQYF
V: TRBV5-1; J: TRBJ2-7; CDR3: CASSRGQGDEQYF
V: TRBV6-5; J: TRBJ2-7; CDR3: CASSRQMGRGEQYF
V: TRBV5-1; J: TRBJ1-4; CDR3: CASSLEFQGNEKLFF
V: TRBV19; J: TRBJ1-1; CDR3: CARPLRPPGQGLMNTEAFF
V: TRBV7-9; J: TRBJ2-4; CDR3: CASSFGTSGVAKNIQYF
V: TRBV5-4; J: TRBJ1-2; CDR3: CASSPPLVRGGGEYGYTF